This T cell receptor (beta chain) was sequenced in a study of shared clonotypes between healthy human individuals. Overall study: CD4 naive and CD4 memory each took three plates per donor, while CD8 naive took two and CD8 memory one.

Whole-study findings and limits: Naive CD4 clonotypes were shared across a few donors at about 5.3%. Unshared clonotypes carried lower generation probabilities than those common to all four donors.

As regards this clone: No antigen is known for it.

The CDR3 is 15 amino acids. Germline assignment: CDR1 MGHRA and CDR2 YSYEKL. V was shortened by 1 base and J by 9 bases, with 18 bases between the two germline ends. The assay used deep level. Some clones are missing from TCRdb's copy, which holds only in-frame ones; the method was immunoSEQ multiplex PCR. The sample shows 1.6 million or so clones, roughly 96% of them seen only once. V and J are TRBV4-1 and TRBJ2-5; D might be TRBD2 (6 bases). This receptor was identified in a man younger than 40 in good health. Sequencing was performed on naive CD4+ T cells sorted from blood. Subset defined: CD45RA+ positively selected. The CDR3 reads CASSQGGAAGGAQYF. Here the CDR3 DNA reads TGCGCCAGCAGCCAAGGAGGGGCGGCCGGCGGGGCCCAGTACTTC.